These 6 T cell receptor beta chains were sequenced from one sample in a study of CD8+ T cells in alopecia areata. Treatment given: oral pan-JAK inhibitor, 5-10 mg twice daily. Extracted RNA was reverse transcribed, and the resulting cDNA served as sequencing template. Here immunoSEQ multiplex PCR was the method, and the copy in TCRdb shows in-frame clones only, minus some. The sample shows 200,000 or so clones, nearly 60% of them seen only once. Sample: CD4+ T cells sorted from blood, taken at week 24, from a patient treated with tofacitinib. The source of these receptors is a human donor with alopecia areata.

The rearrangement uses TRBV2 and TRBJ2-6, with D possibly being TRBD1 or TRBD2 (5 bases each). CDR1 and CDR2 (germline): SNHLY, FYNNEI. This CDR3 has 16 amino acids. V lost 3 bases and J lost 0, with 9 bases in between. The CDR3 DNA sequence: TGTGCCAGCAGTGACAGGGAGCCCTCTGGGGCCAACGTCCTGACTTTC. Encoded protein: CASSDREPSGANVLTF. Variable domain in full (rest from reference TRBV2 and TRBJ2-6): EPEVTQTPSHQVTQMGQEVILRCVPISNHLYFYWYRQILGQKVEFLVSFYNNEISEKSEIFDDQFSVERPDGSNFTLKIRSTKLEDSAMYFCASSDREPSGANVLTFGAGSRLTVL.

V gene TRBV29-1 combines with J gene TRBJ2-5, with 9 bases that match TRBD2. The CDR3 consists of 13 residues. With 6 bases clipped from V and 4 bases from J, the junction kept 6 bases outside the gene matches. Germline V gene data show CDR1 as SQVTM and CDR2 as ANQGSEA. DNA of the CDR3: TGCAGCGTCGCCGGGACTAGCATAGAGACCCAGTACTTC. Protein product: CSVAGTSIETQYF. The full variable domain, in which reference TRBV29-1 and TRBJ2-5 provide the parts outside the CDR3, is SAVISQKPSRDICQRGTSLTIQCQVDSQVTMMFWYRQQPGQSLTLIATANQGSEATYESGFVIDKFPISRPNLTFSTLTVSNMSPEDSSIYLCSVAGTSIETQYFGPGTRLLVL.

The chain recombines TRBV6-1 with TRBJ1-1; 7 bases are a match to TRBD1. Germline CDR1 MNHNS, CDR2 SASEGT. CDR3 size: 15 residues. J lost 6 bases, V lost 1 base, and 8 bases had no gene match. The chain's CDR3 is CASSEVNRGAAEAFF. The CDR3 bases are TGTGCCAGCAGTGAAGTTAACAGGGGCGCGGCTGAAGCTTTCTTT.

This clone was detected only a few times. The chain couples TRBV19 to TRBJ2-1, with 12 bases fitting TRBD2. Trimming took 4 bases from V and 6 from J; bases not matched to a gene: 4. Germline-derived CDR1 and CDR2 are LNHDA and SQIVND (reference sequence). This CDR3 is built from 15 residues. The CDR3 here is CASSRSSGGANEQFF. The CDR3 DNA reads as TGTGCCAGTAGTAGATCTAGCGGGGGGGCCAATGAGCAGTTCTTC.

This clone was counted a few times. The chain links TRBV29-1 to TRBJ1-1; D may be TRBD1 (6 bases). CDR3 size: 16 residues. Germline V gene data show CDR1 as SQVTM and CDR2 as ANQGSEA. Trimming took 0 bases from V and 3 from J, leaving 17 bases between them. The CDR3 here is CSVEDGTQLEDTEAFF. CDR3 nucleotides: TGCAGCGTTGAAGATGGGACACAGCTCGAGGACACTGAAGCTTTCTTT.

This clone has only a few counts. The chain carries TRBV6-5 and TRBJ2-5; tentatively, D is TRBD1 (6 bases). Looked up from germline, CDR1 is MNHEY and CDR2 is SVGAGI. Trimming shortened V by 5 bases and J by 3 bases, and 10 bases separated the two germline ends. There are 13 residues in the CDR3. As DNA, the CDR3 is TGTGCCAGCAGTAACAGGGTTGAAGAGACCCAGTACTTC. This translates into CASSNRVEETQYF.